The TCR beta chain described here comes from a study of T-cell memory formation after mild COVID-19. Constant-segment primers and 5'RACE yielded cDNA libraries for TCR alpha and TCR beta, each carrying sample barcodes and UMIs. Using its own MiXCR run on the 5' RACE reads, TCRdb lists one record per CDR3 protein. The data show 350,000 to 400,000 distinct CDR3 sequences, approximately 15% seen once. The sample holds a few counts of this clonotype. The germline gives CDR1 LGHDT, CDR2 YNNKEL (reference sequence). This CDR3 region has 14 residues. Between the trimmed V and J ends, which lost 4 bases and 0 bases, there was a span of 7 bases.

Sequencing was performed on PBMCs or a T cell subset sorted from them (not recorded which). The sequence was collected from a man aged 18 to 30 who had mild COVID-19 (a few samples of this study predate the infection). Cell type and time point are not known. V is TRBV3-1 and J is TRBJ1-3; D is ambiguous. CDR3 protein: CASSPSHSGNTIYF. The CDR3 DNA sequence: TGTGCCAGCAGCCCGAGCCACTCTGGAAACACCATATATTTT.